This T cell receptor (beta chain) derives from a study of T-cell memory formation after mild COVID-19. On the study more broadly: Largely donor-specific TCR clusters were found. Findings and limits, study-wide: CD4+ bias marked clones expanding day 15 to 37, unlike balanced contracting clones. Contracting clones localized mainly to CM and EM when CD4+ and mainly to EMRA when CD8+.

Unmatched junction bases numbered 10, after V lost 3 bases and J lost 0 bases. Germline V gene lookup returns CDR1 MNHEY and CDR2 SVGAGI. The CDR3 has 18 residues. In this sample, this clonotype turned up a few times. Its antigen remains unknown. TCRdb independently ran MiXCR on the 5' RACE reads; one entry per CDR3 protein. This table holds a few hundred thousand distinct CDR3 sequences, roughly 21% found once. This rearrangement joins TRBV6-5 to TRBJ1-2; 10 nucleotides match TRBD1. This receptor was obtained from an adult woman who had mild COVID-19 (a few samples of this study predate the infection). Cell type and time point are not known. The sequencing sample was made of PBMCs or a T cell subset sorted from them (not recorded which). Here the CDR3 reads CASSYLRDRGLSNYGYTF. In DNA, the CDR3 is TGTGCCAGCAGTTATCTCCGGGACAGGGGTCTCTCTAACTATGGCTACACCTTC.